The clone carrying this T cell receptor beta chain was counted between two and nine times. The sample originates from a study of patients and donors after allogeneic stem cell transplantation. The germline gives CDR1 MNHEY, CDR2 SVGAGI. The ends lost 4 bases at V and 8 bases at J; junction bases unmatched: 11. The CDR3 spans 16 residues. Using its own MiXCR run on the RT-PCR reads, TCRdb lists one record per CDR3 protein. The table shows hundreds of thousands of distinct CDR3 sequences, with roughly 17% occurring only once. The chain joins TRBV6-5 to TRBJ2-2; TRBD2 aligns across 9 bases. This clonotype was obtained from a human donor who was either an allogeneic HSCT recipient or a stem cell or donor lymphocyte infusion donor (not recorded which). It is not recorded whose cells these are; they may come from a transplant donor. The sequencing input was blood, either unsorted or a sorted T cell fraction (not recorded which). CDR3 nucleotides: TGTGCCAGCAGTTCTGGCGGGAGGGCCTTGAGAGGGGAGCTGTTTTTT. Translated, it gives CASSSGGRALRGELFF.